A selection of T cell receptor beta chains follows, all from one sample in a study of T cell changes during pregnancy in multiple sclerosis. Assay used: immunoSEQ multiplex PCR; TCRdb lists only in-frame clones, some missing. The table lists tens of thousands of clones, more than 90% of them singletons, with more than 0.9% in the top ten. The input for sequencing was peripheral blood, taken after pregnancy. These receptors came from a female donor in good health, enrolled as a control in a pregnancy study. CDR3s include the opening cysteine and the closing phenylalanine or tryptophan. The order of the fields is V gene, J gene, CDR3 protein.

TRBV29-1	TRBJ1-2	CSVDGGANYGYTF
TRBV7-2	TRBJ2-6	CASSLGVSGANVLTF
TRBV7-2	TRBJ1-4	CASSLAGANEKLFF
TRBV7-2	TRBJ2-3	CASSRPEVRTDTQYF
TRBV18	TRBJ1-2	CASSPAENYGYTF
TRBV1	TRBJ2-5	CTSSRGEGEETQYF
TRBV4-3	TRBJ2-7	CASSQDRTSGRPSPSYEQYF
TRBV6-5	TRBJ2-7	CASSYRYEQYF
TRBV5-5	TRBJ1-5	CASSSGQLYQPQHF
TRBV19	TRBJ2-1	CASRPPSGQGEGNEQFF
TRBV6-5	TRBJ2-5	CASSYLDRGQETQYF
TRBV6-1	TRBJ1-1	CASSGGQVNTEAFF
TRBV27	TRBJ1-2	CASSLRGYANYGYTF
TRBV18	TRBJ1-2	CASSPRDRGHGYTF
TRBV7-8	TRBJ1-3	CASSTGGYGNTIYF
TRBV27	TRBJ1-6	CASRALQGTGSYNSPLHF
TRBV29-1	TRBJ1-2	CSVRTGDYGYTF
TRBV10-3	TRBJ1-4	CACRGRGGEKLFF
TRBV10-3	TRBJ2-3	CAISGLAGATDTQYF
TRBV5-1	TRBJ1-2	CASSLAPAGHEANYGYTF
TRBV19	TRBJ2-3	CASSAGLATDTQYF
TRBV6-4	TRBJ2-1	CASSETIFRDEQFF
TRBV10-3	TRBJ2-5	CAISPRRQPQETQYF
TRBV2	TRBJ2-3	CASTPGTAGTDTQYF
TRBV4-3	TRBJ2-6	CASSHSGPPGANVLTF
TRBV30	TRBJ2-4	CAWKTENIQYF
TRBV6-1	TRBJ2-3	CASTRASGATDTQYF
TRBV5-6	TRBJ2-3	CASSLPSTDTQYF
TRBV6-6	TRBJ1-4	CASRGQGTTNEKLFF
TRBV5-6	TRBJ1-4	CASSLAISSLTTNEKLFF
TRBV6-1	TRBJ2-7	CASNPTSGYEQYF